This T cell receptor (beta chain) derives from a study of T cell responses to AZD1222 COVID-19 vaccine (dated by TCRdb to the early 2020s). In the study overall: TCR sequencing was performed for 233 trial participants, of whom roughly 200 were given two doses of AZD1222 and around 25 were given two doses of MenACWY control vaccine. Trial participants were enrolled by age into 18-55, 56-69 and 70-plus year subgroups, with approximately 150, 30 and 60 TCR-sequenced participants respectively. Findings and caveats that apply to the study as a whole: The 56-69-year group was small, and its depth increase did not reach significance, likely because of low power. No day 14 peak-response samples were available, so repertoires were characterized only after the peak T cell response. Reportedly, close to half of the unique spike-specific TCRs recognized epitopes lying outside the regions that are mutated in the B.1.351 and B.1.1.7 variants. Conclusions about previously exposed vaccinees were limited because only 6 or 7 AZD1222 recipients were SARS-CoV-2 seropositive at baseline. A significant rise in spike-specific TCR breadth and depth was observed after two AZD1222 doses relative to day 0 and relative to MenACWY recipients. The whole spike protein was spanned by vaccine-associated CD4 TCRs, and dominant responses were seen in regions 160-218 and 743-854. Most participants were white British and females outnumbered males, and the authors suggested that clonal diversity may have been underestimated.

Per the publication, the time point label means: about 28 days (+/-7) after the second vaccine dose. AZD1222 recipients given second doses at about 4 weeks or at about 12 weeks were pooled, since spike-specific TCR depth and breadth were not found to differ between the two schedules. The vaccinee samples were drawn from two UK trials, COV001 and COV002, one of which was a single-blind randomized controlled phase 2/3 trial testing AZD1222 (ChAdOx1 nCoV-19) in healthy adults. For TCRbeta chain sequencing, PBMC samples from trial participants were taken at day 0 and at day 28 after the second dose. The CDR3 regions of human TCRbeta chains were analyzed by immunosequencing. Per the authors' processing: TCRs in the repertoires were matched against a reference library of SARS-CoV-2-specific TCRs that had been generated with the MIRA antigen-specificity platform. Breadth meant the fraction of unique TCRs that were SARS-CoV-2-associated, whereas depth meant the fraction of total T cells that were SARS-CoV-2-associated. Using the MIRA data, every spike-specific TCR was mapped to the spike region that the TCR reacted to and assigned to either a CD4 or a CD8 class. Log10-transformed breadth and depth values were compared by one-way ANOVA with Sidak's multiple comparisons tests. What TCRdb holds here is the immuneACCESS table cut down to in-frame rearrangements. Part of the clones is not present; checked against another copy, under half of the missing clones reflect an unresolved V gene, and the others are unexplained. V, J and clone size are taken as reported in that table, and D and trimming were inferred from the DNA itself. The sample yields about 140,000 clones; roughly nine tenths were counted once. In total, the top ten clones hold roughly 1.3% of the sample.

Of note for this clone: No cognate antigen has been identified for it. Per-base qualities were not stored, and no clone one base away is much larger.

Its CDR3 holds 16 amino acids, cysteine through phenylalanine. The sequence is cut down to CDR3 DNA, 48 bases in frame from base 1. Taken from the germline V gene, the CDR1 and CDR2 loops are MNHNS and SASEGT. Trimming at the junction amounts to 1 base on V and 4 bases on J, and the germline ends lie 17 bases apart. This material consisted of peripheral blood, taken 28 days after the second AZD1222 dose. This receptor was taken from an adult who received the AZD1222 COVID-19 vaccine. The chain links TRBV6-1 with TRBJ2-7; D gene: possibly TRBD2, on 6 matching bases. Read as DNA, the sequence is TGTGCCAGCAGTGAAGAAACCGGGACTGCCGGTTACGAGCAGTACTTC. This gives the protein CASSEETGTAGYEQYF.